What follows are 25 T cell receptor beta chains derived from one specimen sequenced in a study of blood T cells in healthy people across ages. Using a J-beta primer mix together with a sample-barcoded 5' primer, a second PCR was run for roughly 6 to 11 cycles. Via MiXCR, TCRdb re-called the 5' RACE reads, giving one row per CDR3 protein. Of hundreds of thousands of distinct CDR3 sequences in the sample, roughly 49% were seen once. Sample: blood. The receptors were gathered from a woman aged 55-70 years in good health.

J is TRBJ1-1 and V is TRBV29-1; D is possibly TRBD1 (5 bases). The V end was cut by 6 bases, the J end by 4 bases, with 15 bases between. Per the germline V gene, CDR1 is SQVTM and CDR2 is ANQGSEA. This CDR3 region has 13 residues. The CDR3, as DNA: TGCAGCGTAGAGACGCAGGGAGGCACTGAAGCTTTCTTT. This sequence encodes CSVETQGGTEAFF.

The chain uses TRBV6-5 and TRBJ2-1, with 12 nucleotides matching TRBD1. Per germline, CDR1 MNHEY and CDR2 SVGAGI. The CDR3 sequence is 15 residues long. Losses at the gene ends were 5 bases for V and 8 bases for J; bases not matched to a gene: 7. As DNA, the CDR3 is TGTGCCAGCAGTGCGCCGGGACAGGGGGCGCATGAGCAGTTCTTC. Translating gives CASSAPGQGAHEQFF.

This rearrangement joins TRBV29-1 to TRBJ2-3, with 11 bases lining up with TRBD2. This CDR3 is 13 amino acids long. The J segment lost 11 bases and the V segment lost 4 bases, leaving 8 bases of the junction unmatched. CDR1 and CDR2 (germline): SQVTM, ANQGSEA. Here the CDR3 reads CSVVAGGPRVQYF. CDR3 bases: TGCAGCGTTGTAGCGGGAGGGCCTCGTGTGCAGTATTTT.

Notes on this clonotype: One end of the junction is discordant with germline, which a read error may explain. V is TRBV15 and J is TRBJ1-5, with a possible D match to TRBD1 (6 bases). CDR1 and CDR2 from the germline V gene are LNHNV and YYDKDF (reference sequence). The CDR3 has 16 amino acids. This CDR3 reads CATSRGVTGGNQPQHF. CDR3 DNA: TGTGCCACCAGCAGAGGGGTCACGGGGGGCAATCAGCCCCAGCACTTT.

Comments on this clonotype: At one boundary the junction diverges from the germline segment, which might be a read error. The chain is built from TRBV9 and TRBJ2-1; possible D gene TRBD1, 6 bases. The CDR3 runs 14 residues. Germline V gene sequence: CDR1 SGDLS, CDR2 YYNGEE. CDR3 coding DNA: TGTGCCGGCAGCCCTCAGGGGAGTTCCAATGAGCAGTTCTTC. It codes for CAGSPQGSSNEQFF.

This clonotype was counted only a few times. The chain employs TRBV5-1 and TRBJ2-6, with D unresolved. The germline V and J ends were trimmed by 4 bases and 0 bases, with 8 bases remaining between them. The CDR3 runs to 15 residues. The germline CDR1 and CDR2 sequences are SGHRS and YFSETQ. The CDR3 coding sequence is TGCGCCAGCAGCGGGGTGGTCTCTGGGGCCAACGTCCTGACTTTC. Residues: CASSGVVSGANVLTF.

This chain links TRBV9 with TRBJ2-3; possible D gene TRBD2, 5 bases. Germline V CDR1 and CDR2: SGDLS, YYNGEE. CDR3 length: 13 residues. Trimming stripped 0 bases from V and 5 bases from J, with 7 bases between. The CDR3: CASSVAGKDTQYF. CDR3 nucleotide sequence: TGTGCCAGCAGCGTAGCGGGGAAAGATACGCAGTATTTT.

This clonotype has just a few counts. The J gene is TRBJ1-4, the V gene TRBV27; no clear D gene. CDR1 and CDR2 (germline): MNHEY, SMNVEV (reference sequence). The V gene lost 2 bases and the J gene lost 7 bases, with 11 bases spanning the gap. The CDR3 has 14 residues. This CDR3 reads CASSLRLRGEKLFF. The DNA of the CDR3 is TGTGCCAGCAGTTTACGGCTTCGTGGTGAAAAACTGTTTTTT.

This clonotype was seen more than once but under ten times. CDR3 in amino acids: CATSRARGRLQETQYF. CDR3 DNA sequence: TGTGCCACCAGCAGAGCTCGCGGGAGGCTCCAAGAGACCCAGTACTTC. The chain employs TRBV15 and TRBJ2-5, with TRBD2 matching over 8 bases. Germline CDR1 reads LNHNV; CDR2 reads YYDKDF (reference sequence). V gave up 1 base and J gave up 1 base; unmatched junction bases: 5. The CDR3 runs to 16 residues.

This clonotype has a handful of counts. This chain uses TRBV28 with TRBJ2-1; no reliable D call. Germline-derived CDR1 and CDR2 are MDHEN and SYDVKM. The V end lost 6 bases, the J end lost 6 bases, and 12 bases lay between the germline ends. CDR3 length equals 13 residues. In DNA form, the CDR3 reads TGTGCCAGCAGCCTGACCCAGCCCAATGAGCAGTTCTTC. Its protein is CASSLTQPNEQFF.

J is TRBJ2-2 and V is TRBV2; D perhaps matches TRBD1 (6 bases). The V end was cut by 6 bases, the J end by 3 bases, with 14 bases between. The germline V gene has CDR1 SNHLY and CDR2 FYNNEI. CDR3 length: 15 residues. The CDR3 loop reads CASRWTARDTGELFF. The CDR3 nucleotides are TGTGCCAGCAGATGGACAGCACGGGACACCGGGGAGCTGTTTTTT. Using reference TRBV2 and TRBJ2-2 for the parts outside the CDR3, the full variable domain is EPEVTQTPSHQVTQMGQEVILRCVPISNHLYFYWYRQILGQKVEFLVSFYNNEISEKSEIFDDQFSVERPDGSNFTLKIRSTKLEDSAMYFCASRWTARDTGELFFGEGSRLTVL.

This clonotype was recorded many times. The V call is TRBV15, the J call TRBJ1-2; D is possibly TRBD1 (5 bases). With 0 bases removed from V and 6 bases from J, the gap between germline ends came to 11 bases. The CDR3 spans 14 residues. Germline assignment: CDR1 LNHNV and CDR2 YYDKDF (reference sequence). The CDR3: CATSRDLGADGYTF. In nucleotides, the CDR3 is TGTGCCACCAGCAGAGATCTAGGGGCTGATGGCTACACCTTC.

J is TRBJ2-7 and V is TRBV13; unclear D gene. This CDR3 contains 14 residues. V was trimmed by 0 bases and J by 3 bases, leaving 9 bases between them. Germline V gene data show CDR1 as PRHDT and CDR2 as FYEKMQ (reference sequence). Written as DNA, the CDR3 is TGTGCCAGCAGCTTAGGCCACACGGACTACGAGCAGTACTTC. The encoded protein is CASSLGHTDYEQYF.

Only a few counts were recorded for this clonotype. CDR3 region: CASSLQLAPGDEQFF. The CDR3 DNA reads TGCGCCAGCAGCTTGCAACTAGCCCCGGGGGATGAGCAGTTCTTC. The chain employs TRBV5-1 and TRBJ2-1, with D possibly TRBD2 on 6 matching bases. The CDR3 has 15 residues. Trimming stripped 1 base from V and 8 bases from J, with 16 bases between. Germline values: CDR1 SGHRS, CDR2 YFSETQ.

This clonotype showed up just a few times. V usage is TRBV12-3 or TRBV12-4 and J usage is TRBJ1-2; maybe TRBD1 (5 bases). The V end lost 6 bases, the J end lost 3 bases, and 11 bases lay between the germline ends. The CDR3 is 13 residues long. CDR3 sequence: CASSLQDHYGYTF. The CDR3 bases are TGTGCCAGCAGCTTACAGGATCACTATGGCTACACCTTC.

CDR3 bases: TGCAGCGTTGATACGGGGAGGACTGAAGCTTTCTTT. Translation gives CSVDTGRTEAFF. V is TRBV29-1 and J is TRBJ1-1; no clear D gene. V lost 3 bases to trimming and J lost 5 bases, with 10 bases between them. The V gene's germline CDR1 is SQVTM and CDR2 ANQGSEA. This CDR3 region has 12 residues.

The J gene is TRBJ2-1, the V gene TRBV2, with 9 bases lining up with TRBD2. The CDR3 runs 13 residues. Germline V gene data show CDR1 as SNHLY and CDR2 as FYNNEI. J lost 6 bases, V lost 9 bases, and 6 bases had no gene match. In nucleotides, the CDR3 is TGTGCCAGGGGGACTAGCCAAACCAATGAGCAGTTCTTC. Protein: CARGTSQTNEQFF. The whole variable domain, remainder taken from reference TRBV2 and TRBJ2-1, is EPEVTQTPSHQVTQMGQEVILRCVPISNHLYFYWYRQILGQKVEFLVSFYNNEISEKSEIFDDQFSVERPDGSNFTLKIRSTKLEDSAMYFCARGTSQTNEQFFGPGTRLTVL.

V and J are TRBV5-1 and TRBJ2-1; 8 nucleotides match TRBD2. This CDR3 region has 19 residues. CDR1 is SGHRS and CDR2 is YFSETQ in the germline V gene. J was trimmed by 6 bases and V by 4 bases; bases with no gene match: 21. The CDR3 region has the DNA TGCGCCAGCAGCCCAGTTGAAAGCGGGAGTCGTCGCGGGGGCAATGAGCAGTTCTTC. Translated, it gives CASSPVESGSRRGGNEQFF.

The rearrangement links TRBV5-1 to TRBJ2-3, with 7 bases lining up with TRBD2. The germline V gene encodes CDR1 SGHRS and CDR2 YFSETQ. Trimming at V came to 3 bases and at J to 1 base, leaving 5 bases not matched to a gene. The CDR3 is 15 amino acids. The CDR3 DNA follows: TGCGCCAGCAGCTACGCGGGAGACGGCACAGATACGCAGTATTTT. Its protein is CASSYAGDGTDTQYF.

This clonotype was seen a handful of times. The chain carries TRBV20-1 and TRBJ2-4; 15 nucleotides agree with TRBD2. The J call may be mistaken, given a closer DNA end match to TRBJ2-7. CDR1 DFQATT and CDR2 SNEGSKA come from the germline V gene (reference sequence). The CDR3 has 15 amino acids. CDR3 region: CSAIGTSGGNYEQYF. The DNA for the CDR3 is TGCAGTGCTATCGGGACTAGCGGGGGGAACTACGAGCAGTACTTC.

The chain recombines TRBV7-2 with TRBJ2-7; 8 nucleotides line up with TRBD2. This CDR3 has 15 residues. Germline V gene lookup returns CDR1 SGHTA and CDR2 FQGNSA. The ends lost 3 bases at V and 3 bases at J; junction bases unmatched: 7. The CDR3: CASSFAGTSLYEQYF. CDR3 coding DNA: TGTGCCAGCAGCTTCGCCGGGACTAGTCTCTACGAGCAGTACTTC.

This clonotype was detected ten times or more. Compared with germline, one end of the junction differs, possibly owing to a read error. The J gene is TRBJ2-3, the V gene TRBV5-1; no definite D call. The CDR3 has 12 residues. Germline V CDR1 and CDR2: SGHRS, YFSETQ. This CDR3 reads CASSFSTDTQYF. Here the CDR3 DNA reads TGTGCCAGCAGCTTTAGCACAGATACGCAGTATTTT.

This sequence joins TRBV7-2 and TRBJ2-4, with D tentatively TRBD1 or TRBD2 (5 bases each). The J call is in doubt because the DNA end fits TRBJ2-7 better. The CDR3 spans 14 residues. Per germline, CDR1 SGHTA and CDR2 FQGNSA. The CDR3 DNA is TGTGCCAGCACCATTGGGCAGGGACCCTCCGAGCAGTACTTC. It yields the protein CASTIGQGPSEQYF.

At least ten counts were recorded for this clonotype. The rearrangement joins TRBV29-1 to TRBJ2-7; D remains unclear. Trimming shortened V by 2 bases and J by 4 bases, and 9 bases separated the two germline ends. The CDR3 is 12 residues long. The germline CDR1 and CDR2 sequences are SQVTM and ANQGSEA. The CDR3 nucleotides read TGCAGCGTTGAATCTGGTAGATACGAGCAGTACTTC. This sequence encodes CSVESGRYEQYF.

The rearrangement uses TRBV10-3 and TRBJ2-3; 9 nucleotides align to TRBD2. Germline trimming cut 6 bases from V and 6 bases from J; bases unmatched to any gene: 7. This CDR3 has 14 amino acids. CDR1 and CDR2 from the germline V gene are ENHRY and SYGVKD. The CDR3 is CAISQIAGADTQYF. The CDR3 nucleotides are TGTGCCATCAGCCAGATAGCGGGAGCGGATACGCAGTATTTT.